This T cell receptor beta chain was found in a study of T-cell memory formation after mild COVID-19. The germline V and J ends were trimmed by 5 bases and 2 bases, with 9 bases remaining between them. Germline-derived CDR1 and CDR2 are SEHNR and FQNEAQ (reference sequence). The CDR3 is 13 amino acids. This clonotype appeared many times. TCRdb analysed the 5' RACE reads with MiXCR anew, one entry per CDR3 protein. The profile shows about 90,000 distinct CDR3 sequences, about 15% of them singletons. The sequenced sample was PBMCs or a T cell subset sorted from them (not recorded which). This chain joins TRBV7-9 and TRBJ2-5; D unclear. The origin of this receptor is a man younger than 30 who had mild COVID-19 (a few samples of this study predate the infection). Cell type and time point are not known. As DNA, the CDR3 is TGTGCCAGCAGCCCCGGTGGACAAGAGACCCAGTACTTC. It specifies CASSPGGQETQYF.